What follows are 7 T cell receptor beta chains derived from one specimen sequenced in a study of blood T cell repertoires in COVID-19. Measured with immunoSEQ multiplex PCR; TCRdb has only the in-frame clones, and not every one. The sample lists about 88,000 clones, roughly 90% occurring once. Sample: peripheral blood. These receptors all stem from a woman older than 75 with acute or convalescent COVID-19.

The gene calls are TRBV27 and TRBJ2-7, with 8 bases fitting TRBD2. Germline CDR1 reads MNHEY; CDR2 reads SMNVEV (reference sequence). The CDR3 consists of 16 residues. Trimming at V came to 5 bases and at J to 2 bases, leaving 11 bases not matched to a gene. The CDR3 protein is CASSRTSSYTTYEQYF. CDR3 DNA sequence: TGTGCCAGCAGTAGGACTAGCTCTTACACCACCTACGAGCAGTACTTC.

V is TRBV4-2 and J is TRBJ1-2; 8 positions match TRBD1. The V gene end was trimmed by 0 bases and the J gene end by 4 bases; junction bases not matched to a gene: 7. The CDR3 is made up of 16 amino acids. Germline V lookup: CDR1 LGHNA, CDR2 YNFKEQ. DNA for the CDR3: TGTGCCAGCAGCCAAGATCCAGCAGGGGGCAGCTATGGCTACACCTTC. It is translated as CASSQDPAGGSYGYTF.

The rearrangement uses TRBV19 and TRBJ2-5; 7 bases agree with TRBD1. This CDR3 spans 13 amino acids. CDR1 and CDR2 from the germline V gene are LNHDA and SQIVND (reference sequence). The V segment lost 5 bases and the J segment 7 bases; nucleotides outside the gene matches: 7. Written as DNA, the CDR3 is TGTGCCAGTAGTCGAACAGGGGTAGGGACCCAGTACTTC. Its protein is CASSRTGVGTQYF.

The J gene is TRBJ1-6, the V gene TRBV25-1; D is uncertain. Trimming removed 7 bases at V and 6 bases at J, with 13 bases between. The CDR3 consists of 14 residues. The germline V gene encodes CDR1 MGHDK and CDR2 SYGVNS. The CDR3 coding sequence is TGTGCCAGCAATGGGCTTCGGGGTAATTCACCCCTCCACTTT. This codes for CASNGLRGNSPLHF.

J is TRBJ2-5 and V is TRBV2, with D unclear. V was shortened by 6 bases and J by 1 base, with 3 bases between the two germline ends. The germline CDR1 and CDR2 sequences are SNHLY and FYNNEI. The CDR3 has 11 residues. CDR3 bases: TGTGCCAGCAGACTCCAAGAGACCCAGTACTTC. Translated, it gives CASRLQETQYF.

This chain links TRBV6-5 with TRBJ1-1; TRBD1 might be the D (6 bases). V was clipped by 7 bases and J by 0 bases, with 9 bases between them. This CDR3 comprises 13 residues. CDR1 is MNHEY and CDR2 is SVGAGI in the germline V gene. The CDR3 loop is CASTGHMNTEAFF. The CDR3, as DNA: TGTGCCAGCACGGGACACATGAACACTGAAGCTTTCTTT.

The chain recombines TRBV7-3 with TRBJ2-5, with 10 bases that match TRBD2. Looked up from germline, CDR1 is SGHTA and CDR2 is FQGTGA. The trim removed 2 bases at V and 7 bases at J, leaving 7 bases unmatched. This CDR3 contains 15 residues. This CDR3 reads CASSLEAGGLGTQYF. Written as DNA, the CDR3 is TGTGCCAGCAGCTTAGAAGCGGGAGGGCTCGGGACCCAGTACTTC.